The rows below give T cell receptor beta chains drawn from one sample of a study of T cell responses to AZD1222 COVID-19 vaccine. Here immunoSEQ multiplex PCR was the method, and the copy in TCRdb shows in-frame clones only, minus some. The data contain 93,000 or so clones, 88% of them singletons. The sample here was peripheral blood, taken on day 0 of AZD1222 vaccination. The receptors here all came from an adult in good health. Each CDR3 is given with its conserved first and last residue. D genes are given only for firm matches. Size tells how often a clone was seen (once, few, many) or the class of an expanded clone, and some rows leave it out.

d_call,v_call,clone_size,j_call,cdr3_aa,cdr3_nt
-,TRBV18,-,TRBJ1-1,CASSNGRNTEAFF,TGTGCCAGCTCGAACGGACGGAACACTGAAGCTTTCTTT
-,TRBV6-5,-,TRBJ2-1,CASSYEPSSYNEQFF,TGTGCCAGCAGTTACGAACCCAGCTCCTACAATGAGCAGTTCTTC
-,TRBV5-1,-,TRBJ2-7,CASSLGDYEQYF,TGCGCCAGCAGCTTGGGGGACTACGAGCAGTACTTC
-,TRBV6-5,-,TRBJ1-2,CASSSGSYGYTF,TGTGCCAGCAGTAGCGGGAGCTATGGCTACACCTTC
TRBD1,TRBV7-8,-,TRBJ1-5,CASSPRDSTNQPQHF,TGTGCCAGCAGCCCCCGGGACAGTACAAATCAGCCCCAGCATTTT
TRBD1,TRBV4-3,-,TRBJ1-3,CASSHGQGRASGNTIYF,TGCGCCAGCAGCCACGGACAGGGGAGGGCTTCTGGAAACACCATATATTTT
-,TRBV27,-,TRBJ2-2,CASSSHNTGELFF,TGTGCCAGCAGTTCACACAACACCGGGGAGCTGTTTTTT
-,TRBV21-1,-,TRBJ2-5,CASSCINDREAQETQYF,TGTGCCAGCAGCTGTATAAATGACCGGGAGGCACAAGAGACCCAGTACTTC
TRBD1,TRBV9,-,TRBJ1-2,CASKGTGLYGYTF,TGTGCCAGCAAGGGGACAGGGCTCTATGGCTACACCTTC
-,TRBV6-2/TRBV6-3,-,TRBJ1-2,CASSRGDVPGGYTF,TGTGCCAGCAGCCGCGGGGATGTCCCCGGCGGCTACACCTTC
-,TRBV3-1/TRBV3-2,-,TRBJ2-4,CASSQDAGTKNIQYF,TGTGCCAGCAGCCAAGACGCAGGAACCAAAAACATTCAGTACTTC
-,TRBV11-2,once,TRBJ2-2,CASSLELNTGELFF,TGTGCCAGCAGCTTGGAGTTGAACACCGGGGAGCTGTTTTTT
-,TRBV6-4,-,TRBJ2-1,CASGTLGWASYNEQFF,TGTGCCAGCGGGACTTTAGGGTGGGCCTCCTACAATGAGCAGTTCTTC
-,TRBV25-1,-,TRBJ2-2,CASSGGVYGTGELFF,TGTGCCAGCAGTGGTGGGGTGTACGGAACCGGGGAGCTGTTTTTT
TRBD1,TRBV14,-,TRBJ2-1,CASSRTGKYNEQFF,TGTGCCAGCAGTCGGACAGGGAAATACAATGAGCAGTTCTTC
TRBD1,TRBV30,-,TRBJ2-1,CAWRRQGNYNEQFF,TGTGCCTGGAGGCGACAGGGGAACTACAATGAGCAGTTCTTC
-,TRBV6-2/TRBV6-3,few,TRBJ1-1,CASSYSEERRAFF,TGTGCCAGCAGTTACTCGGAGGAGCGGAGGGCTTTCTTT
TRBD1,TRBV4-2,-,TRBJ2-7,CASSPIPGQEQYF,TGTGCCAGCAGCCCAATCCCGGGACAGGAGCAGTACTTC
-,TRBV9,-,TRBJ1-4,CASSVAGGEKLFF,TGTGCCAGCAGCGTAGCCGGGGGTGAAAAACTGTTTTTT
-,TRBV3-1/TRBV3-2,-,TRBJ2-1,CASSKMGFEQFF,TGTGCCAGCAGCAAGATGGGGTTTGAGCAGTTCTTC
TRBD1,TRBV6-5,few,TRBJ1-1,CASSYTLTAGGTEAFF,TGTGCCAGCAGTTACACTCTGACGGCAGGGGGCACTGAAGCTTTCTTT
-,TRBV14,few,TRBJ1-3,CASSYGQSGNTIYF,TGTGCCAGCAGTTACGGACAGTCCGGAAACACCATATATTTT
-,TRBV19,-,TRBJ1-5,CASSMDSNQPQHF,TGTGCCAGTAGTATGGATAGCAATCAGCCCCAGCATTTT
-,TRBV27,-,TRBJ2-3,CASSRYGAGVGGALTDTQYF,TGTGCCAGCAGTCGATATGGGGCGGGGGTAGGGGGGGCCCTCACAGATACGCAGTATTTT
TRBD1,TRBV11-2,-,TRBJ1-4,CASSPDRGSEKLFF,TGTGCCAGCAGCCCCGACAGGGGGTCTGAAAAACTGTTTTTT
-,TRBV7-6,-,TRBJ1-3,CASSLGQGLGNTIYF,TGTGCCAGCAGCTTAGGGCAGGGGCTGGGAAACACCATATATTTT
-,TRBV19,-,TRBJ2-7,CATSGGTSYEQYF,TGTGCCACCTCCGGGGGTACCTCCTACGAGCAGTACTTC
-,TRBV25-1,-,TRBJ2-1,CASSDSRGNEQFF,TGTGCCAGCAGTGATAGCAGGGGAAATGAGCAGTTCTTC
TRBD1,TRBV6-5,-,TRBJ2-7,CASSLTTGGVYEQYF,TGTGCCAGCAGTTTAACTACAGGGGGCGTGTACGAGCAGTACTTC
-,TRBV2,-,TRBJ1-2,CASYGGMGYGYTF,TGTGCCAGCTATGGGGGGATGGGGTATGGCTACACCTTC
-,TRBV5-6,-,TRBJ1-4,CASSPQTGRGLFF,TGTGCCAGCAGCCCGCAGACGGGACGGGGGCTGTTTTTT
-,TRBV28,-,TRBJ2-1,CASSLGGSLDEQFF,TGTGCCAGCAGTTTGGGTGGGAGCCTGGATGAGCAGTTCTTC
TRBD1,TRBV7-2,-,TRBJ1-2,CASSGTTGGNYGYTF,TGTGCCAGCAGCGGGACGACAGGGGGAAACTATGGCTACACCTTC
TRBD2,TRBV4-3,-,TRBJ2-3,CASSQEGLASRTDTQYF,TGCGCCAGCAGCCAAGAAGGACTAGCGTCCCGCACAGATACGCAGTATTTT
-,TRBV28,-,TRBJ2-6,CASSLTPGSGPGANVLTF,TGTGCCAGCAGCCTTACCCCAGGGTCCGGACCTGGGGCCAACGTCCTGACTTTC